This T cell receptor (beta chain) was profiled in a study of blood T cell repertoires in COVID-19. Study-level background: Some COVID-19 samples were acute and others convalescent; all came from the United States, Italy and Spain. PBMCs, B-cell-depleted T cells, or T cells provided the cDNA or gDNA that made up the material.

Original analysis: Cell counts per sample came from amplifying reference gene primers. The protocol was immunoSEQ multiplex PCR, while the TCRdb copy is restricted to in-frame clones and leaves out a portion. V and J calls and clone size are those listed in that table; D and trimming were worked out from the DNA. The sample contains tens of thousands of clones, 88% of which appear only once. Sequencing used peripheral blood. The receptor's source is a man between 65 and 85 years old in a cohort sampled during active COVID-19.

This CDR3 reads CASSPDSPQETQYF. Here the CDR3 DNA reads TGTGCCAGCAGCCCCGACAGTCCCCAAGAGACCCAGTACTTC. J is TRBJ2-5 and V is TRBV11-2, with a tentative D call TRBD1 (5 bases). This CDR3 has 14 residues. Trimming stripped 5 bases from V and 1 base from J, with 11 bases between. The germline gives CDR1 SGHAT, CDR2 FQNNGV.